This entry lists 22 T cell receptor beta chains sequenced from one sample in a study of identical twins. Each CDR3 protein is one row after TCRdb ran MiXCR on the 5' RACE reads. The repertoire has 500,000 to 650,000 distinct CDR3 sequences, 20% to 25% of them found once; the top ten carry more than 0.4%. This sample was shared with a second study, whose subject was yellow fever vaccine responses in identical twins.

Sequenced sample: CD4+ T cells sorted from blood. Receptors originate from a woman between 18 and 29 years old in good health.

This clonotype has just a few counts. V is TRBV9 and J is TRBJ2-3; 8 bases are shared with TRBD2. The length of the CDR3 is 16 residues. Germline V gives CDR1 SGDLS, CDR2 YYNGEE. V was pared by 0 bases and J by 2 bases, with 5 bases of the junction left unmatched. The CDR3: CASSVDPGLATDTQYF. In DNA form, the CDR3 reads TGTGCCAGCAGCGTAGATCCTGGACTAGCCACAGATACGCAGTATTTT.

This clonotype was counted between two and nine times. The chain links TRBV2 to TRBJ2-5; either TRBD1 or TRBD2 may fit D (5 bases each). The CDR3 totals 15 residues. Germline V lookup: CDR1 SNHLY, CDR2 FYNNEI. V was shortened by 4 bases and J by 2 bases, with 14 bases between the two germline ends. CDR3 region: CASSGGIKAQETQYF. As DNA, the CDR3 is TGTGCCAGCAGTGGGGGGATCAAGGCACAAGAGACCCAGTACTTC.

The chain joins TRBV20-1 to TRBJ1-2, with unresolved D. Germline assignment: CDR1 DFQATT and CDR2 SNEGSKA (reference sequence). The CDR3 is 17 residues long. With 0 bases removed from V and 0 bases from J, the gap between germline ends came to 17 bases. CDR3 sequence: CSARDLGALQSNYGYTF. The CDR3 DNA sequence: TGCAGTGCTAGAGATCTCGGCGCGCTCCAGTCTAACTATGGCTACACCTTC.

The genes are TRBV5-8 and TRBJ1-5; TRBD1 matches 9 bases. Trimming at V came to 3 bases and at J to 7 bases, leaving 5 bases not matched to a gene. Germline loops: CDR1 SGHTS, CDR2 YDEGEE. The CDR3 is 14 residues long. The CDR3 is CASSWGQGSQPQHF. In DNA, the CDR3 is TGTGCCAGCAGCTGGGGACAGGGATCCCAGCCCCAGCATTTT. Complete variable domain (other parts from reference TRBV5-8 and TRBJ1-5): EAGVTQSPTHLIKTRGQQATLRCSPISGHTSVYWYQQALGLGLQFLLWYDEGEERNRGNFPPRFSGRQFPNYSSELNVNALELEDSALYLCASSWGQGSQPQHFGDGTRLSIL.

The table lists this clonotype with a few counts. The rearrangement links TRBV5-6 to TRBJ2-1; D is unresolved. CDR3 length: 14 residues. Trimming pared 5 bases from V and 4 bases from J, leaving 13 bases between. The V gene's germline CDR1 is SGHDT and CDR2 YYEEEE. For the CDR3, the DNA is TGTGCCAGCAGTCGTATCTCAGTATACAATGAGCAGTTCTTC. It encodes CASSRISVYNEQFF.

At least ten counts were recorded for this clonotype. V is TRBV29-1 and J is TRBJ2-7; 8 bases are shared with TRBD2. The J segment lost 2 bases and the V segment lost 6 bases, leaving 9 bases of the junction unmatched. The V gene's germline CDR1 is SQVTM and CDR2 ANQGSEA. The CDR3 is 14 amino acids. The CDR3 coding sequence is TGCAGCGTCGCGAGACTAGCGTCCACCTACGAGCAGTACTTC. Translated: CSVARLASTYEQYF.

The V and J genes are TRBV11-1 and TRBJ2-2; 12 bases are shared with TRBD2. Germline assignment: CDR1 SGHAT and CDR2 FQDESV (reference sequence). The CDR3 has 19 residues. J gave up 2 bases and V 5 bases, and 12 bases lay outside the gene matches. CDR3 DNA: TGTGCCAGCAGCCCTGACGGACTAGCGGGGAACCCCAACACCGGGGAGCTGTTTTTT. It specifies CASSPDGLAGNPNTGELFF.

There are a few counts of this clonotype. This chain links TRBV4-1 with TRBJ1-4; a possible D gene is TRBD1 (5 bases). This CDR3 has 15 residues. Germline values: CDR1 MGHRA, CDR2 YSYEKL. Trimming shortened V by 0 bases and J by 8 bases, and 13 bases separated the two germline ends. CDR3 loop: CASSQEPGWREKLFF. The CDR3 DNA follows: TGCGCCAGCAGCCAAGAGCCAGGGTGGAGAGAAAAACTGTTTTTT.

The V gene is TRBV29-1, the J gene TRBJ2-7, with D uncertain. V was trimmed by 6 bases and J by 4 bases, leaving 16 bases between them. The germline V gene has CDR1 SQVTM and CDR2 ANQGSEA. The CDR3 runs to 13 residues. The CDR3 DNA is TGCAGCGTCGGACGAGTCGGAAATTACGAGCAGTACTTC. Its protein is CSVGRVGNYEQYF.

This clonotype was observed a few times. The chain combines TRBV19 with TRBJ1-1; no definite D call. Trimming took 1 base from V and 9 from J, leaving 9 bases between them. From germline, CDR1 is LNHDA and CDR2 SQIVND (reference sequence). CDR3 size: 12 residues. The CDR3 spells CASSIVGEQAFF. The CDR3 DNA reads as TGTGCCAGTAGTATAGTCGGGGAACAAGCTTTCTTT.

CDR3 nucleotides: TGTGCCAGCAGTCTGCGGACAGGACAGAATGAAAAACTGTTTTTT. Amino acid sequence: CASSLRTGQNEKLFF. The V and J genes are TRBV12-3 or TRBV12-4 and TRBJ1-4; the match to TRBD1 covers 7 bases. After removal of 5 bases from V and 5 bases from J, the junction contained 8 bases not matched to a gene. The CDR3 extends over 15 amino acids.

V is TRBV18 and J is TRBJ2-3; D unresolved. CDR3 size: 12 residues. CDR1 is KGHSH and CDR2 is LQKENI in the germline V gene. V lost 2 bases, J lost 4 bases, and 4 bases lay in between. CDR3 residues: CASSPMPDTQYF. The CDR3 DNA follows: TGTGCCAGCTCACCAATGCCAGATACGCAGTATTTT.

This clonotype appeared a few times. This chain joins TRBV12-3 or TRBV12-4 and TRBJ2-1; 10 nucleotides agree with TRBD1. CDR3 length: 15 residues. The J segment lost 6 bases and the V segment lost 7 bases, leaving 9 bases of the junction unmatched. CDR3: CASKSGTGVANEQFF. CDR3 in DNA: TGTGCCAGCAAGAGCGGGACAGGGGTAGCCAATGAGCAGTTCTTC.

The V call is TRBV4-1, the J call TRBJ2-1; no reliable D call. Trimming stripped 1 base from V and 5 bases from J, with 12 bases between. The CDR3 covers 15 residues. Germline V gene data show CDR1 as MGHRA and CDR2 as YSYEKL. CDR3 sequence reads: CASSQVGLVNNEQFF. Here the CDR3 DNA reads TGCGCCAGCAGCCAAGTAGGGCTAGTGAACAATGAGCAGTTCTTC.

This clonotype was seen a few times. J is TRBJ2-5 and V is TRBV29-1, with 8 bases fitting TRBD1. Germline V gene sequence: CDR1 SQVTM, CDR2 ANQGSEA. Trimming at V came to 7 bases and at J to 1 base, leaving 11 bases not matched to a gene. This CDR3 spans 15 amino acids. For the CDR3, the DNA is TGCAGCGCCGATAAACCGGGACAGGTCCAAGAGACCCAGTACTTC. This encodes CSADKPGQVQETQYF.

This clonotype came up a few times. The CDR3 reads CSVGTGGYRYGYTF. For the CDR3, the DNA is TGCAGCGTGGGGACAGGGGGGTACCGCTATGGCTACACCTTC. J is TRBJ1-2 and V is TRBV29-1; the match to TRBD1 covers 11 bases. Trimming cost V 6 bases and J 4 bases; bases outside gene matches: 7. There are 14 residues in the CDR3. Germline V CDR1 and CDR2: SQVTM, ANQGSEA.

The J gene is TRBJ2-4, the V gene TRBV18; tentative D call: TRBD1 (5 bases). Between the trimmed V and J ends, which lost 0 bases and 4 bases, there was a span of 10 bases. The CDR3 spans 15 residues. The germline V gene has CDR1 KGHSH and CDR2 LQKENI. The CDR3 coding sequence is TGTGCCAGCTCACCACCGGTGCAGGGAAAAAACATTCAGTACTTC. Protein product: CASSPPVQGKNIQYF.

This clonotype has more than one count but fewer than ten. The rearrangement joins TRBV5-1 to TRBJ1-1; 9 positions match TRBD1. The V segment lost 3 bases and the J segment 3 bases; nucleotides outside the gene matches: 9. CDR3 size: 16 residues. Germline V CDR1 and CDR2: SGHRS, YFSETQ. This CDR3 is CASSSAWTGDHTEAFF. CDR3 in DNA: TGCGCCAGCAGCTCGGCCTGGACAGGGGACCACACTGAAGCTTTCTTT. The entire variable domain, with the rest obtained from reference TRBV5-1 and TRBJ1-1, is as follows: KAGVTQTPRYLIKTRGQQVTLSCSPISGHRSVSWYQQTPGQGLQFLFEYFSETQRNKGNFPGRFSGRQFSNSRSEMNVSTLELGDSALYLCASSSAWTGDHTEAFFGQGTRLTVV.

The chain carries TRBV2 and TRBJ2-3; TRBD2 aligns across 7 bases. CDR3 size: 16 residues. V trimming: 6 bases; J trimming: 2 bases; junction bases outside the gene matches: 11. In germline, CDR1 is SNHLY, CDR2 FYNNEI. Written as DNA, the CDR3 is TGTGCCAGCAGGGAGCTCGGGACTATTCACACAGATACGCAGTATTTT. Its translation is CASRELGTIHTDTQYF. The whole variable domain, filled in from reference TRBV2 and TRBJ2-3, reads EPEVTQTPSHQVTQMGQEVILRCVPISNHLYFYWYRQILGQKVEFLVSFYNNEISEKSEIFDDQFSVERPDGSNFTLKIRSTKLEDSAMYFCASRELGTIHTDTQYFGPGTRLTVL.

V and J are TRBV5-4 and TRBJ1-1; D might be TRBD1 (5 bases). The V gene's germline CDR1 is SGHNT and CDR2 YYREEE (reference sequence). The V gene lost 0 bases and the J gene lost 6 bases, with 15 bases spanning the gap. The CDR3 covers 15 residues. The chain's CDR3 is CASSLEAGIIAEAFF. The CDR3 region has the DNA TGTGCCAGCAGCTTGGAGGCAGGGATAATTGCTGAAGCTTTCTTT. The whole variable domain, filled in from reference TRBV5-4 and TRBJ1-1, reads ETGVTQSPTHLIKTRGQQVTLRCSSQSGHNTVSWYQQALGQGPQFIFQYYREEENGRGNFPPRFSGLQFPNYSSELNVNALELDDSALYLCASSLEAGIIAEAFFGQGTRLTVV.

This clonotype showed up just a few times. One junction end disagrees with the germline gene, perhaps due to a read error. The chain links TRBV2 to TRBJ2-3; D call uncertain. Germline CDR1 is SNHLY and CDR2 is FYNNEI. The CDR3 spans 14 residues. CDR3: CASSESPNTDTQYF. CDR3 DNA sequence: TGTGCCAGTAGTGAATCTCCTAACACAGATACGCAGTATTTT. Supplemented by reference TRBV2 and TRBJ2-3, the full variable domain reads EPEVTQTPSHQVTQMGQEVILRCVPISNHLYFYWYRQILGQKVEFLVSFYNNEISEKSEIFDDQFSVERPDGSNFTLKIRSTKLEDSAMYFCASSESPNTDTQYFGPGTRLTVL.

This clonotype was detected only a few times. Here the CDR3 reads CASSRAVENIQYF. Here the CDR3 DNA reads TGTGCCAGTAGTAGAGCGGTGGAAAACATTCAGTACTTC. This chain uses TRBV19 with TRBJ2-4; TRBD2 might be the D (5 bases). CDR3 length: 13 residues. V dropped 4 bases and J dropped 5 bases, with 9 bases sitting between them. Looked up from germline, CDR1 is LNHDA and CDR2 is SQIVND (reference sequence). Complete variable domain (other parts from reference TRBV19 and TRBJ2-4): DGGITQSPKYLFRKEGQNVTLSCEQNLNHDAMYWYRQDPGQGLRLIYYSQIVNDFQKGDIAEGYSVSREKKESFPLTVTSAQKNPTAFYLCASSRAVENIQYFGAGTRLSVL.